This entry lists 16 T cell receptor beta chains sequenced from one sample in a study of blood T cell repertoires in COVID-19. Here immunoSEQ multiplex PCR was the method, and the copy in TCRdb shows in-frame clones only, minus some. Among more than 95,000 clones listed, approximately 91% were seen once. Sample: peripheral blood. These receptors all come from a human donor in a cohort sampled during active COVID-19.

This clone appeared a single time. V usage is TRBV7-9 and J usage is TRBJ2-1; weak D call: TRBD1 (5 bases). The CDR3 loop spans 13 amino acids. Trimming took 8 bases from V and 8 from J, leaving 16 bases between them. Germline loops: CDR1 SEHNR, CDR2 FQNEAQ (reference sequence). For the CDR3, the DNA is TGTGCCAGCGCGCTCAGGGATGTCGATGAGCAGTTCTTC. Translating gives CASALRDVDEQFF.

V usage is TRBV11-2 and J usage is TRBJ2-3; 9 bases are a match to TRBD2. CDR3 length: 19 residues. The V segment lost 3 bases and the J segment 6 bases; nucleotides outside the gene matches: 19. Germline-derived CDR1 and CDR2 are SGHAT and FQNNGV. The CDR3 region has the DNA TGTGCCAGCAGCTTCGGTATATCGGCTAGCGGGACAACCGCCGATACGCAGTATTTT. As protein: CASSFGISASGTTADTQYF.

For the CDR3, the DNA is TGTGCCAGCAGCTTGGGGCAGATGAACACTGAAGCTTTCTTT. Its protein product is CASSLGQMNTEAFF. The V and J genes are TRBV5-6 and TRBJ1-1; D is unclear. Germline lookup yields CDR1 SGHDT and CDR2 YYEEEE. Trimming shortened V by 0 bases and J by 0 bases, and 6 bases separated the two germline ends. The CDR3 sequence is 14 residues long.

This sequence joins TRBV9 and TRBJ2-5; 9 positions match TRBD1. Germline CDR1 reads SGDLS; CDR2 reads YYNGEE. The CDR3 covers 15 residues. Germline trimming cut 4 bases from V and 2 bases from J; bases unmatched to any gene: 6. In DNA, the CDR3 is TGTGCCAGCAGCTCGAGACAGGGGGGGCAAGAGACCCAGTACTTC. Amino acids: CASSSRQGGQETQYF.

The rearrangement joins TRBV11-3 to TRBJ2-1; the match to TRBD2 covers 7 bases. The CDR3 runs 16 residues. Germline V gives CDR1 SGHNT, CDR2 YENEEA. Trimming at V came to 4 bases and at J to 5 bases, leaving 11 bases not matched to a gene. The CDR3 DNA is TGTGCCAGCAGCTCCTGGGGGGGACTTGGGAACAATGAGCAGTTCTTC. This translates into CASSSWGGLGNNEQFF. The variable domain in full, with the rest retrieved from reference TRBV11-3 and TRBJ2-1, is EAGVVQSPRYKIIEKKQPVAFWCNPISGHNTLYWYLQNLGQGPELLIRYENEEAVDDSQLPKDRFSAERLKGVDSTLKIQPAELGDSAVYLCASSSWGGLGNNEQFFGPGTRLTVL.

This clone was detected once. J is TRBJ1-2 and V is TRBV9; 8 positions match TRBD1. The CDR3 is 18 amino acids. Germline CDR1 SGDLS, CDR2 YYNGEE. V lost 0 bases, J lost 0 bases, and 10 bases stayed unmatched. This CDR3 reads CASSVAALGQEANYGYTF. The CDR3 DNA is TGTGCCAGCAGCGTAGCGGCATTGGGACAGGAAGCTAACTATGGCTACACCTTC.

In this sample, this clone turned up a few times. J is TRBJ2-7 and V is TRBV10-1; 8 nucleotides agree with TRBD1. The CDR3 spans 14 residues. Germline V gene sequence: CDR1 WNHNN, CDR2 SYGVQD (reference sequence). The V and J ends lost 6 bases and 7 bases, in that order; junction bases with no gene match: 11. The CDR3 is CASSPFQGAGEQYF. The DNA of the CDR3 is TGCGCCAGCAGCCCGTTTCAGGGGGCGGGAGAGCAGTACTTC.

This clone occurred once. The chain combines TRBV5-3 with TRBJ2-7; 9 positions agree with TRBD1. TRBV5-3 is an ORF; its function is uncertain. The J segment lost 1 base and the V segment lost 4 bases, leaving 6 bases of the junction unmatched. This CDR3 is built from 15 residues. This CDR3 is CARSIPGQGSYEQYF. CDR3 coding DNA: TGTGCCAGAAGCATTCCGGGACAGGGTTCCTACGAGCAGTACTTC.

The chain combines TRBV7-9 with TRBJ2-1, with D perhaps matching TRBD2 (6 bases). CDR1 and CDR2 (germline): SEHNR, FQNEAQ (reference sequence). This CDR3 contains 11 residues. The V end lost 3 bases, the J end lost 10 bases, and 7 bases lay between the germline ends. The CDR3 region is CASSFAGEQFF. The CDR3 region has the DNA TGTGCCAGCAGCTTTGCGGGAGAGCAGTTCTTC.

This clone was counted a few times. The chain has TRBV3-1 (or the pseudogene TRBV3-2) and TRBJ1-6; 8 bases align to TRBD1. Trimming took 4 bases from V and 10 from J; bases not matched to a gene: 9. The CDR3 extends over 15 amino acids. From germline, CDR1 is LGHDT and CDR2 YNNKEL (reference sequence). The CDR3 protein is CASSPTDRGRSPLHF. The CDR3 nucleotides read TGTGCCAGCAGCCCCACCGACAGGGGTAGGTCACCCCTCCACTTT.

The genes are TRBV5-1 and TRBJ2-7, with TRBD1 matching 8 bases. V lost 1 base and J lost 6; bases outside the gene matches: 9. The CDR3 has 15 amino acids. Per the germline V gene, CDR1 is SGHRS and CDR2 is YFSETQ. The CDR3 here is CASSLPTGEKGEQYF. In DNA form, the CDR3 reads TGCGCCAGCAGCTTGCCGACAGGGGAGAAGGGCGAGCAGTACTTC.

CDR3 DNA sequence: TGTGCCAGCCACCGCGGAGCGAACCTTTACAATGAGCAGTTCTTC. Translated: CASHRGANLYNEQFF. This chain uses TRBV19 with TRBJ2-1, with D unresolved. Germline V CDR1 and CDR2: LNHDA, SQIVND (reference sequence). The CDR3 has 15 residues. V shed 9 bases and J shed 4 bases, with 19 bases lying between them.

The gene calls are TRBV9 and TRBJ1-2; TRBD1 is a possible D gene (6 bases). Deletions cut 2 bases from V and 1 base from J, with 9 bases between. This CDR3 is 14 amino acids long. From germline, CDR1 is SGDLS and CDR2 YYNGEE. DNA for the CDR3: TGTGCCAGCAGCGTGCCAGGGGTTAACTATGGCTACACCTTC. Residues: CASSVPGVNYGYTF.

This chain uses TRBV14 with TRBJ1-1, with D unresolved. This CDR3 comprises 15 residues. The V end lost 0 bases, the J end lost 1 base, and 9 bases lay between the germline ends. Germline V gives CDR1 SGHDN, CDR2 FVKESK. Here the CDR3 reads CASSQEYTENTEAFF. As DNA, the CDR3 is TGTGCCAGCAGCCAAGAGTACACAGAGAACACTGAAGCTTTCTTT.

The V call is TRBV6-1, the J call TRBJ1-2, with TRBD1 matching 11 bases. This CDR3 has 17 amino acids. V lost 4 bases, J lost 4 bases, and 11 bases stayed unmatched. Germline V lookup: CDR1 MNHNS, CDR2 SASEGT. CDR3: CASSGWTGGDKTYGYTF. The CDR3 bases are TGTGCCAGCAGTGGGTGGACAGGGGGCGATAAAACCTATGGCTACACCTTC.

V usage is TRBV3-1 (or the pseudogene TRBV3-2) and J usage is TRBJ2-5, with TRBD1 as a possible D gene (5 bases). Per germline, CDR1 LGHDT and CDR2 YNNKEL (reference sequence). The length of the CDR3 is 16 residues. Trimming took 4 bases from V and 0 from J, leaving 15 bases between them. The DNA of the CDR3 is TGTGCCAGCAGCCGGATTGGGGCACTCGACCAAGAGACCCAGTACTTC. The encoded protein is CASSRIGALDQETQYF.